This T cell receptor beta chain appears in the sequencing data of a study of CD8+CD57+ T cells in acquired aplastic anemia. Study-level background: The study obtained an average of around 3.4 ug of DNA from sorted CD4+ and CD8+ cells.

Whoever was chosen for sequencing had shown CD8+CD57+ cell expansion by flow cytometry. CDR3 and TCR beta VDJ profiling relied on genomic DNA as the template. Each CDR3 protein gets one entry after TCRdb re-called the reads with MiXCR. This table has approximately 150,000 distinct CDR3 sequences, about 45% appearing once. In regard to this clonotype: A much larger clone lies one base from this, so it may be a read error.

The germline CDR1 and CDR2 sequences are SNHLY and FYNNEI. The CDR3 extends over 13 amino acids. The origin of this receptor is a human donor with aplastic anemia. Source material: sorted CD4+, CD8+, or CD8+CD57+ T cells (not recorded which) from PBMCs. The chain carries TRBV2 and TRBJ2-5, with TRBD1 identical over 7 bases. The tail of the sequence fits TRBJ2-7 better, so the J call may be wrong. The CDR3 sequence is CANKTGTPYEQYF. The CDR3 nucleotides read TGTGCCAACAAGACAGGGACCCCCTACGAGCAGTACTTC.